This T cell receptor beta chain was profiled in a study of blood T cell repertoires in COVID-19. Study at large: There were acute and convalescent COVID-19 samples, and they came from the United States, Italy and Spain. Nucleic acid was either cDNA or gDNA, and it came from T cells, B-cell-depleted T cells, or PBMCs.

The CDR3 contains 13 residues. Deletions cut 0 bases from V and 3 bases from J, with 6 bases between. Germline V gene sequence: CDR1 MNHEY, CDR2 SVGEGT. Study processing details: Reference gene primer amplification in the assay estimated nucleated cell counts. Clones were sequenced by immunoSEQ multiplex PCR, and TCRdb holds only the in-frame ones, with some missing. That table gives V, J and clone size, and the DNA gave D and trimming. The sample records roughly 58,000 clones, 76% being singletons. This sequence joins TRBV6-2 or TRBV6-3 and TRBJ2-7; TRBD1 is a possible D gene (5 bases). The specimen sequenced was peripheral blood. The sequence derives from a man aged 50 to 60 with active or convalescent COVID-19. Here the CDR3 DNA reads TGTGCCAGCAGTTACTCGACAGTCTACGAGCAGTACTTC. Residues: CASSYSTVYEQYF.